This T cell receptor (beta chain) emerged from a study of cytomegalovirus exposure and HLA in healthy donors. CDR1 is SGHRS and CDR2 is YFSETQ in the germline V gene. The V segment lost 0 bases and the J segment 4 bases; nucleotides outside the gene matches: 6. The CDR3 is 16 amino acids. Use of 60 Vbeta and 13 Jbeta primers characterized the PCR. This table comes from immunoSEQ multiplex PCR, and its TCRdb copy is limited to in-frame clones, with some not included. The table records under 100,000 clones, less than 65% of them present only once. V gene TRBV5-1 combines with J gene TRBJ2-3; 9 nucleotides line up with TRBD2. The specimen sequenced was PBMCs. This clonotype was obtained from a woman aged 25 to 39 in good health and CMV-seropositive. The CDR3 coding sequence is TGCGCCAGCAGCTTGGATTTCGGCGGGGGGGCAGATACGCAGTATTTT. Its protein product is CASSLDFGGGADTQYF.